This TCR beta chain was sequenced for a study of T cell responses to AZD1222 COVID-19 vaccine (dated by TCRdb to the early 2020s). Concerning the study at large: AZD1222 recipients given second doses at about 4 weeks or at about 12 weeks were pooled, since spike-specific TCR depth and breadth were not found to differ between the two schedules. TCR sequencing was performed for fewer than 250 trial participants, of whom 200 to 210 were given two doses of AZD1222 and around 25 were given two doses of MenACWY control vaccine. Trial participants were enrolled into age subgroups of 18-55, 56-69 and 70-plus years, which contained around 140, 26 and 57 TCR-sequenced participants, respectively.

The CDR3 starts with the cysteine, ends with the phenylalanine, and has 15 residues. Solely the CDR3 DNA is kept, with 45 bases framed from the first base. At the junction V is shortened by 3 bases and J by 5 bases; bases outside the gene matches: 5. The germline V gene (reference sequence) specifies MNHEY as CDR1 and SMNVEV as CDR2. This sample's time point label indicates: baseline before first vaccination. Vaccinee samples came from UK trials COV001 and COV002, including a single-blind randomized controlled phase 2/3 trial of AZD1222 (ChAdOx1 nCoV-19) in healthy adults. Trial participant PBMC samples were collected at day 0 and day 28 after the second dose for TCRbeta chain sequencing. Worth noting for this clone: The antigen it binds to is not known. No base quality information exists; no much larger clone differs at one position.

The CDR3 regions of human TCRbeta chains were analyzed by immunosequencing. The authors' pipeline ran thus. TCRs in the repertoires were compared against a reference library of SARS-CoV-2-specific TCRs that had been generated with the MIRA antigen-specificity platform. Breadth meant the fraction of unique TCRs that were SARS-CoV-2-associated, whereas depth meant the fraction of total T cells that were SARS-CoV-2-associated. Using the MIRA data, each spike-specific TCR was assigned both to the spike region to which the TCR was reactive and to a CD4 or CD8 class. Log10-transformed breadth and depth values were compared by one-way ANOVA with Sidak's multiple comparisons tests. Drawn from immuneACCESS, this table holds only the in-frame rearrangements with V and J called that TCRdb kept. Clones are partly lost; checked studies trace under half to an unresolved V gene and leave the rest unexplained. V and J calls and clone size follow that table, whereas D and trimming were derived from the DNA. This sample is represented by more than 250,000 clones; approximately 95% of them were singletons. Roughly 0.51% of the sample belongs to the ten largest clones.

Study-level results and caveats: After two AZD1222 doses, both the breadth and the depth of spike-specific TCRs were significantly higher than at day 0 and than in MenACWY recipients. Only a handful of AZD1222 recipients were SARS-CoV-2 seropositive at baseline, limiting conclusions about previously exposed vaccinees. Reportedly, almost half of the unique spike-specific TCRs recognized epitopes lying outside the regions that are mutated in the B.1.351 and B.1.1.7 variants. In the small 56-69-year group, the increase in depth fell short of significance, most likely because of low power. Most participants were white British and females outnumbered males, and the authors suggested that clonal diversity may have been underestimated. Because no day 14 peak-response samples were available, repertoires were characterized only after the peak T cell response. Vaccine-associated CD4 TCRs spanned the whole spike protein, with dominant responses in regions 160-218 and 743-854.

The chain couples TRBV27 to TRBJ2-2; 8 middle bases align to TRBD2. The sample in question was peripheral blood, obtained on day 0 of AZD1222 vaccination. The clonotype originates from an adult in good health. The CDR3 in this case is CASSFGGAITGELFF. The DNA sequence is as follows: TGTGCCAGCAGTTTCGGGGGGGCCATAACCGGGGAGCTGTTTTTT.